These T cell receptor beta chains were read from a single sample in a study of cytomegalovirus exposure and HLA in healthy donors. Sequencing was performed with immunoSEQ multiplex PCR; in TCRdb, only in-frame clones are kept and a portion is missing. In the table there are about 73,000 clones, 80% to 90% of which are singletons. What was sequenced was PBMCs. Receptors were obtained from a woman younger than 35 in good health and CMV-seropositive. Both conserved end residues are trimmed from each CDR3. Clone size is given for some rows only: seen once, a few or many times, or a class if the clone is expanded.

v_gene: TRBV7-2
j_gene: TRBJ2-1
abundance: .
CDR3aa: ASSPPRGAVNEQF

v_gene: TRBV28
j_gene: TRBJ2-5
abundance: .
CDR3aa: ASSLQGMGETQY

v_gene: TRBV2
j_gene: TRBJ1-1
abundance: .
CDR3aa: ASREASQGRAF

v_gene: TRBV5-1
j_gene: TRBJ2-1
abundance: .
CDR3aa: ASRPTGVSYNEQF

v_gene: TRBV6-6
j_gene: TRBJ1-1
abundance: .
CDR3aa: ASSYSIGSGTEAF

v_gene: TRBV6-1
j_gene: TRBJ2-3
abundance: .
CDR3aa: AGGKTSNTQY

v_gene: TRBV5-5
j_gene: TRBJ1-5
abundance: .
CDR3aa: ASSWSGNQPQH

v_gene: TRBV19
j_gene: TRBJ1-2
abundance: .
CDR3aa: ASSPRTGGSNGYT

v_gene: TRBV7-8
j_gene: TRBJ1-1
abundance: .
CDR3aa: ASSLGLRYGGTEAF

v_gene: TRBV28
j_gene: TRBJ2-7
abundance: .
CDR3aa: ASSSGTGTDEQY

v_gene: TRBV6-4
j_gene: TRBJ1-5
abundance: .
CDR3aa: ASSLSLNSNQPQH

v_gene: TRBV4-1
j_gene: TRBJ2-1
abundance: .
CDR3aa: ASSLGLAGGLYNEQF

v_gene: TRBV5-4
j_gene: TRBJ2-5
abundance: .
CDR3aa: ASSPREGLFTETQY

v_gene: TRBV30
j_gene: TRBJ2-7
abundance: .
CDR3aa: AWRGQGRSEQY

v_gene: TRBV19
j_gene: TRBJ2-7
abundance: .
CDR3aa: ASSPSLGGEQY

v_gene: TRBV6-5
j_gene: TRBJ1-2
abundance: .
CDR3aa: ASSFGHANYGYT

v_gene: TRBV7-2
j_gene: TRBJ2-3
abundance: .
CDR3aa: ASSWGLAGPEGDTQY

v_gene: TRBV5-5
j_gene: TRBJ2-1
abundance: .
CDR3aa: ASSLSVDSRGRDEQF

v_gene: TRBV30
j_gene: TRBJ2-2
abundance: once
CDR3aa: AWSVPPIPRTGSTGELF

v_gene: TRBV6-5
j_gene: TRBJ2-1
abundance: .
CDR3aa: ASSYSRISSYNEQF

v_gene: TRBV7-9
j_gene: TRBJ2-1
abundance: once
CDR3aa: ASSRTGTSGRGDNEQF

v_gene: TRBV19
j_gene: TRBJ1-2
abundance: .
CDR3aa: ASSIDPPTGRGYGYT

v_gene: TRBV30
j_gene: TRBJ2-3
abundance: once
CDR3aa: AWSTGLAIHTQY

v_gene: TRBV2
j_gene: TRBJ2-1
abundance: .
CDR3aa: ASKERTVHEQF

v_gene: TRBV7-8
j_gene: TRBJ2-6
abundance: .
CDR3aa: ASSLGSDSSGANVLT

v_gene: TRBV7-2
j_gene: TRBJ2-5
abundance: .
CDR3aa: ASSSNGETQY

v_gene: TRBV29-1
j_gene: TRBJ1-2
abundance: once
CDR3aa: SDRTGGTSGYGYT

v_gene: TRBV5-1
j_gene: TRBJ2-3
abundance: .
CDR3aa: ASGLAGGPSTDTQY

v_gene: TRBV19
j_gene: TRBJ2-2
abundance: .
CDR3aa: ASSIGETGELF

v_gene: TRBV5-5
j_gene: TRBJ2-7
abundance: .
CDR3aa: ASSLDRGGAYEQY

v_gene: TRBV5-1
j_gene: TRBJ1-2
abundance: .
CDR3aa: ASSLVDRLGGYT

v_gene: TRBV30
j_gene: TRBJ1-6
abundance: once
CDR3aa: AWDGETGSSIAPLH